This TCR beta chain was recovered during a study of cytomegalovirus exposure and HLA in healthy donors (dated by TCRdb to the late 2010s). Turning to the overall study: An earlier analysis of approximately 640 of the donors reported about 250 Gb of sequence data and around 120 million unique TCR beta sequences from about 180 million T cells. An early release covering about 600 HLA-typed donors comprised approximately 300 gigabases of sequencing data and around 86 million unique TCR sequences. The genetic ancestry cluster associated with self-reported Caucasian donors included about 84% of the roughly 360 genotyped donors. The study aimed to test whether signatures of past pathogen exposure could be identified by cataloging public T cell receptors. The study used immunosequencing to profile the T cell repertoires of around 600 subjects and linked those repertoires to cytomegalovirus serostatus. Besides the first cohort of under 700 subjects, a separate validation cohort made up of 120 different subjects was used. High-throughput TCR immunosequencing, statistical association of individual TCRs with disease status, and machine learning were combined to predict cytomegalovirus infection status. To study patterns of TCR occurrence, a later analysis re-analyzed previously published TCR beta repertoires from several hundred donors and added high-resolution HLA genotyping. The later analysis used no new phenotypic data to find candidate immune exposures, relying instead on TCR beta sequences and their occurrence across donors. To decide whether each TCR beta V gene segment behaved as functional or pseudogenic, an earlier analysis of some 600 of the donors relied on high-throughput TCR beta sequencing. Donor age, sex, ethnicity and CMV serostatus were collected together with the repertoire data. A later genetic analysis used genome-wide SNP genotypes for about 60% of the 666 donors, treating that subset as a discovery cohort. Every discovery cohort repertoire had been produced on one sequencing platform. Class I and class II HLA loci were covered by the typing at four-digit resolution. Typing coverage varied by locus: 629-630 donors for A, B, C, DRB1 and DQB1; roughly 520 for DQA1; more than 600 for DPA1; roughly 450 for DPB1. Because of strong linkage in the cohort, five DR-DQ haplotypes were treated as single units for association and clustering. Across approximately 420 genotyped donors of the cohort, an average of approximately 240,000 unique TCR beta nucleotide sequences per donor were sequenced, and roughly 17% of those sequences were non-productive.

Results and caveats for the whole study, not just this receptor: In vitro tests confirmed that a few of the cytomegalovirus-associated TCR beta chains recognize cytomegalovirus antigens. In a later analysis, TCR association rates were found to vary across HLA loci, with the most associated TCRs seen for DRB1 alleles and the fewest for HLA-C alleles. Some IMGT-functional V segments, including TRBV6-2 and TRBV6-3, could not be told apart with the 87-base-pair reads, so those segments were excluded. Compared with equally common non-associated chains, HLA-associated TCR beta chains in a later analysis were more clonally expanded and had lower generation probabilities. CMV serostatus was the only immune exposure information available for the cohort. A further reported finding was that TCR beta sequences accurately predicted the HLA-A and HLA-B alleles for most subjects in the first cohort. According to a later analysis, parvovirus B19, influenza, CMV and Epstein-Barr virus appeared linked to several top co-occurrence clusters. A later genetic analysis associated a missense DCLRE1C variant with V-gene and J-gene trimming of TCR beta chains, and an independent cohort replicated the association. The presence/absence analyses assumed that sequencing depth was roughly uniform across donors, and that assumption may not be true. In a later analysis, 15,000 to 20,000 TCR beta sequences were associated with specific HLA alleles at a false discovery rate of 0.05. Cytomegalovirus status was reported to be diagnosed by the classifier with high specificity and sensitivity in both the original and validation cohorts. Most TCR sequences were seen in very few donors, while some public TCRs were found in many individuals. Correlated functional status among segregating V segments might be attributable to linkage disequilibrium, but an unknown experimental factor could not be ruled out. In this cohort, only TCR beta chains were sequenced, and detectable features were limited by the absence of alpha or paired-chain data. A total of fewer than 200 TCR beta chains were listed by the study as associated with cytomegalovirus. In a later genetic analysis, fewer N-insertions in productive TCRs were reported among donors in an Asian-associated ancestry cluster than the roughly 640-donor mean. When HLA alleles, especially DR and DQ, strongly co-occurred, TCR associations were difficult to assign to individual alleles. Most CMV-associated TCR beta chains appeared to be HLA-restricted in a later analysis, and the HLA associations seemed to be driven largely by CMV exposure. It was suggested by the authors that the approach could potentially be generalized to other disease states and immunological phenotypes. An earlier analysis of around 600 of the donors showed that most TCR beta V segments appeared in productive rearrangements either about 87% or about 30% of the time, which broadly matched IMGT annotations. Because some donors lacked HLA typing at each locus, the association tests relied only on the typed subset. Over 15 rarely observed V segments, including chromosome 9 orphons, were excluded from the earlier analysis of approximately 600 of the donors because counts were too low. A cluster of highly shared sequence variants was judged likely to represent a technical artifact of the sequencing pipeline.

CDR3 length: 14 amino acids, cysteine to phenylalanine. This entry keeps only the CDR3 DNA: 42 bases, framed from base 1. In the germline V gene (reference sequence), CDR1 corresponds to PRHDT and CDR2 to FYEKMQ. Germline trimming: 4 bases from V, 8 bases from J; junction bases outside gene matches: 7. Receptor amplification or capture employed the immunoSEQ multiplex PCR assay. For the multiplex PCR, a mixture combining 60 forward primers for TCR Vbeta segments and 13 reverse primers for TCR Jbeta segments was used. The CDR3 region of rearranged TCR beta genes was amplified from genomic DNA with a multiplex PCR assay. The Illumina HiSeq System was used to sequence the amplified TCR beta libraries as 87-base-pair reads. As for how the authors treated the data: Across the 700 or so repertoires, a later analysis counted 80 million or so unique TCR beta chains, some 11 million of which were shared by at least two donors. To remove PCR and sequencing errors, raw reads were error-corrected and collapsed into unique sequences using a nearest-neighbor algorithm that merged closely related sequences. V, D and J gene segments were assigned by aligning CDR3 sequences to IMGT reference sequences. Each retained sequence needed at least a six-nucleotide match to both a V gene segment and a J gene segment. A rearrangement counted as productive if the CDR3 had no stop codons and remained in frame with V and J, and every other rearrangement counted as non-productive. CDR3 was defined by IMGT convention, running from the second conserved V-encoded cysteine to the conserved J-encoded phenylalanine. Sequences without an unambiguous match to a single V gene segment were excluded from the earlier analysis of 450 to 750 of the donors. In an earlier analysis of 450 to 700 of the donors, V segments were called functional above 56.7% productive rearrangements and were called segregating when the between-donor standard deviation exceeded 5%. A statistical classification framework was developed to diagnose cytomegalovirus status using the catalog of TCR beta chain sequences. A later analysis assigned V and J genes by comparing TCR nucleotide sequences with IMGT/GENE-DB human TR gene sequences. In a later analysis, CDR3 sequences and most-parsimonious VDJ recombination scenarios were assigned using the TCRdist pipeline. A later analysis defined each TCR beta chain by its CDR3 amino acid sequence plus V-gene family, and excluded reads lacking a unique V-gene family. To address suspected cross-contamination and a sequencing artifact, a later analysis removed around 590 highly shared, low-generation-probability nucleotide sequences. For each public chain, a later analysis derived a clonal expansion index from normalized ranks of inferred template counts within each repertoire. In a later analysis, generation probabilities were computed with a VDJ recombination model fitted to out-of-frame rearrangements, and the resulting probabilities were checked against IGoR. Hypergeometric tests were used in a later analysis to score TCR-TCR, TCR-HLA and TCR-CMV co-occurrence, with a repertoire-size bias correction applied to the TCR pairs. In a later analysis, false discovery rates were estimated by permuting HLA or CMV assignments 20 times. A later analysis grouped co-occurring TCRs with DBSCAN, adding TCRdist sequence similarity when clustering within HLA-allele-positive subsets. For co-occurrence clustering, repertoires with fewer than 30,000 or more than 120,000 public chains were excluded, along with 4 to 6 repertoires with anomalous nucleotide sharing. TCRdb took this table from immuneACCESS and kept in-frame rearrangements with V and J called. Such tables lack part of the clones; where checked against another copy, unresolved V genes explain under half of the gap, and the rest is unexplained. That table gives V, J and clone size, and the DNA gave D and trimming. Within this sample are some 130,000 clones, with about 68% of them counted one time only. About 1.5% of the sample belongs to the ten largest clones.

A note on this clone: Its antigen remains undetermined. No quality values exist for individual bases; no much larger clone is one base distant.

The cohort was made up of roughly 670 healthy bone marrow donors. Cohort members were all nominally healthy when sampled, although unrecorded immune exposures were likely present. Of the approximately 670 cohort members, 250 to 300 had positive CMV serostatus and roughly 330 had negative CMV serostatus, and CMV serostatus was not recorded for the donor. A peripheral blood sample was collected from each donor, and TCR beta sequencing was performed on peripheral blood mononuclear cells. Genomic DNA was extracted from the blood cell samples with the Qiagen DNeasy Blood Extraction Kit. The chain employs TRBV13 and TRBJ1-4, with 7 middle bases fitting TRBD1. The source material was PBMCs. The sequence came from a human donor in good health. The CDR3 protein is CASSYQTGKEKLFF. The nucleotides read TGTGCCAGCAGCTACCAGACAGGGAAGGAAAAACTGTTTTTT.